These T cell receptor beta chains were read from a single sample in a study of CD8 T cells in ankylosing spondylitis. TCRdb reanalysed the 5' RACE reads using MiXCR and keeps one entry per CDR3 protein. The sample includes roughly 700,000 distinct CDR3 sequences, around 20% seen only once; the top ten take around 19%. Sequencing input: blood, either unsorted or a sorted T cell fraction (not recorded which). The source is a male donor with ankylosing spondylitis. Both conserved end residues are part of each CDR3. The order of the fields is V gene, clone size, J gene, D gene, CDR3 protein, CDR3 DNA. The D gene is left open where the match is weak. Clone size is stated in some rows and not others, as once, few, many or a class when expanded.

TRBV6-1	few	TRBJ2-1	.	CASRLTPSPYNEQFF	TGTGCCAGCCGGCTAACCCCATCTCCATACAATGAGCAGTTCTTC
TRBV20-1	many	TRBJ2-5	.	CSAPRLGAQNPETQYF	TGCAGTGCTCCTCGATTAGGGGCCCAAAACCCGGAGACCCAGTACTTC
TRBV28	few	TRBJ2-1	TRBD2	CASSALRGGGVTIEQFF	TGTGCCAGCAGTGCCCTCCGAGGCGGGGGAGTCACAATTGAGCAGTTCTTC
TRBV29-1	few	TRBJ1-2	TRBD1	CSVVLGQGMSGYTF	TGCAGCGTTGTGCTAGGACAGGGGATGAGTGGCTACACCTTC
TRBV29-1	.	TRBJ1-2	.	CSVEPSDSYYGYTF	TGCAGCGTTGAACCCAGCGACTCTTACTATGGCTACACCTTC
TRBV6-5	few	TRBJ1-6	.	CASSYSMGGRVSPLHF	TGTGCCAGCAGTTACTCGATGGGGGGGCGCGTTTCACCCCTCCACTTT
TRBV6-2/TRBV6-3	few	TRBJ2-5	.	CASSYPSRTEYQETQYF	TGTGCCAGCAGTTACCCATCTCGGACAGAGTACCAAGAGACCCAGTACTTC
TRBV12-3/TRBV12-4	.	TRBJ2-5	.	CASSLGVELPGKETQYF	TGTGCCAGCAGTTTAGGGGTGGAACTCCCTGGGAAAGAGACCCAGTACTTC
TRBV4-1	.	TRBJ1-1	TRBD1	CASSQGQTINTEAFF	TGCGCCAGCAGCCAGGGACAGACGATTAACACTGAAGCTTTCTTT
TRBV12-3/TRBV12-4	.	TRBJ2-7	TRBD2	CASSQPRDRGLAGGVHEQYF	TGTGCCAGCAGTCAGCCCCGGGACAGGGGACTAGCGGGAGGGGTCCACGAGCAGTACTTC
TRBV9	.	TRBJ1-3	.	CASSVDGSSGNTIYF	TGTGCCAGCAGCGTAGATGGGTCATCCGGAAACACCATATATTTT
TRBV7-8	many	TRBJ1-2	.	CASSLTDYGYTF	TGTGCCAGCAGCCTGACCGACTATGGCTACACCTTC
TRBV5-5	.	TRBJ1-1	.	CASSYGARNTEAFF	TGTGCCAGCAGCTACGGGGCCAGGAACACTGAAGCTTTCTTT
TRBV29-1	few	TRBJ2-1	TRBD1	CSVEVSRGPYNEQFF	TGCAGCGTTGAAGTTAGCAGGGGGCCCTACAATGAGCAGTTCTTC
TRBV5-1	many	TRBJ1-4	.	CASSLGPGNEKLFF	TGTGCCAGCAGTTTAGGGCCAGGGAATGAAAAACTGTTTTTT
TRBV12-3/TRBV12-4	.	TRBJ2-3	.	CASRPRYTDTQYF	TGTGCCAGCAGACCCCGCTACACAGATACGCAGTATTTT
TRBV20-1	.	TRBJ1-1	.	CSASPGGRSEAFF	TGCAGTGCTAGCCCCGGCGGGCGTTCTGAAGCTTTCTTT
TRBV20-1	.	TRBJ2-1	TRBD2	CSARLAGGQHNEQFF	TGCAGTGCTAGACTAGCGGGAGGACAACACAATGAGCAGTTCTTC
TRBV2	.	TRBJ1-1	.	CASSETRTPMNTEAFF	TGTGCCAGCAGTGAGACCCGGACACCCATGAACACTGAAGCTTTCTTT
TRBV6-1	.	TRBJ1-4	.	CASSDLTGNTNEKLFF	TGTGCCAGCAGTGACCTAACAGGGAACACTAATGAAAAACTGTTTTTT